These 21 T cell receptor beta chains were all obtained from the same sample, sequenced in a study of blood T cells in healthy people across ages. It was with a sample-barcoded 5' primer and a J-beta primer mix that a second PCR of roughly 7 to 12 cycles was run. Each CDR3 protein gets one entry after TCRdb re-called the 5' RACE reads with MiXCR. Of roughly 2 million distinct CDR3 sequences listed, roughly 50% are singletons. The sample was blood. The receptors come from a middle-aged woman in good health.

The rearrangement uses TRBV25-1 and TRBJ2-5, with a tentative D call TRBD1 (6 bases). This CDR3 is 15 amino acids long. The germline gives CDR1 MGHDK, CDR2 SYGVNS. Trimming cost V 2 bases and J 11 bases, with 21 bases left between them. CDR3 sequence reads: CASSETRGESSEQYF. In DNA, the CDR3 is TGTGCCAGCAGTGAAACCAGGGGTGAGAGTAGTGAGCAGTACTTC.

In this sample, this clonotype turned up a few times. The chain recombines TRBV29-1 with TRBJ2-7; TRBD2 matches 10 bases. The CDR3 has 14 residues. After removal of 7 bases from V and 6 bases from J, the junction contained 12 bases not matched to a gene. The germline CDR1 and CDR2 sequences are SQVTM and ANQGSEA. The CDR3: CSGGTSGVPVEQYF. DNA of the CDR3: TGCAGCGGGGGAACTAGCGGGGTTCCGGTCGAGCAGTACTTC.

This clonotype has just one count. The rearrangement uses TRBV3-1 and TRBJ1-1; D remains ambiguous. CDR1 and CDR2 (germline): LGHDT, YNNKEL (reference sequence). Trimming took off 0 bases at V and 6 bases at J, with 8 bases between the two ends. The CDR3 contains 13 residues. As DNA, the CDR3 is TGTGCCAGCAGCCAAGACTTCATCGCTGAAGCTTTCTTT. Protein sequence: CASSQDFIAEAFF. The variable domain in full, completed from reference TRBV3-1 and TRBJ1-1, reads DTAVSQTPKYLVTQMGNDKSIKCEQNLGHDTMYWYKQDSKKFLKIMFSYNNKELIINETVPNRFSPKSPDKAHLNLHINSLELGDSAVYFCASSQDFIAEAFFGQGTRLTVV.

Only a few counts were recorded for this clonotype. The chain is built from TRBV7-2 and TRBJ2-5; no clear D. Trimming pared 5 bases from V and 1 base from J, leaving 17 bases between. Germline-derived CDR1 and CDR2 are SGHTA and FQGNSA. The CDR3 length is 16 residues. As DNA, the CDR3 is TGTGCCAGCAGCGCCAGCACGGCGGCCGTCCAAGAGACCCAGTACTTC. It is translated as CASSASTAAVQETQYF.

J is TRBJ2-7 and V is TRBV29-1, with D maybe TRBD1 (5 bases). The J call is doubtful: the DNA matches TRBJ2-5 better. The CDR3 is 15 amino acids. CDR1 and CDR2 (germline): SQVTM, ANQGSEA. In DNA form, the CDR3 reads TGCAGCGTTGGGGGCGATCTGGACGTGTTAAAGACCCAGTACTTC. Translating it yields CSVGGDLDVLKTQYF.

This clonotype has a single count. The CDR3 spells CASSWEAGRRTDTQYF. The CDR3 nucleotides are TGTGCCAGCAGTTGGGAAGCGGGACGGAGGACAGATACGCAGTATTTT. The chain links TRBV6-2 or TRBV6-3 to TRBJ2-3; TRBD2 matches 7 bases. Trimming cost V 4 bases and J 3 bases; bases outside gene matches: 10. The length of the CDR3 is 16 residues. CDR1 is MNHEY and CDR2 is SVGEGT in the germline V gene.

The chain combines TRBV19 with TRBJ2-1, with 10 bases lining up with TRBD2. Germline V gene lookup returns CDR1 LNHDA and CDR2 SQIVND (reference sequence). The V gene end was trimmed by 5 bases and the J gene end by 4 bases; junction bases not matched to a gene: 8. This CDR3 is built from 16 residues. CDR3 bases: TGTGCCAGTAGTCCCTCAGCGGGGGGGCGGTACAATGAGCAGTTCTTC. It is translated as CASSPSAGGRYNEQFF. Looking up the rest from reference TRBV19 and TRBJ2-1 gives the full variable domain: DGGITQSPKYLFRKEGQNVTLSCEQNLNHDAMYWYRQDPGQGLRLIYYSQIVNDFQKGDIAEGYSVSREKKESFPLTVTSAQKNPTAFYLCASSPSAGGRYNEQFFGPGTRLTVL.

This clonotype was found a few times. CDR3 bases: TGTGCCAGCAGTTACTCTCCAGGGGCTAATGGCTACACCTTC. As protein: CASSYSPGANGYTF. V is TRBV6-2 or TRBV6-3 and J is TRBJ1-2; the D gene is possibly TRBD1 (6 bases). This CDR3 has 14 residues. The V end lost 0 bases, the J end lost 6 bases, and 11 bases lay between the germline ends. The germline V gene encodes CDR1 MNHEY and CDR2 SVGEGT.

Ten or more counts support this clonotype. For the CDR3, the DNA is TGCAGTGCTAGGTGGGGGACGACAAGGTTCTTC. As protein: CSARWGTTRFF. The chain is built from TRBV20-1 and TRBJ2-1; D possibly uses TRBD1 or TRBD2 (5 bases each). Trimming removed 3 bases at V and 15 bases at J, with 15 bases between. The CDR3 sequence is 11 residues long. CDR1 is DFQATT, CDR2 SNEGSKA, per germline (reference sequence).

This chain joins TRBV6-6 and TRBJ1-5; no reliable D call. The V gene's germline CDR1 is MNHNY and CDR2 SVGAGI (reference sequence). The CDR3 has 14 amino acids. The germline V and J ends were trimmed by 1 base and 7 bases, with 11 bases remaining between them. CDR3 residues: CASSYYGGRQPQHF. DNA of the CDR3: TGTGCCAGCAGTTACTACGGAGGGCGGCAGCCCCAGCATTTT.

This clonotype was seen a few times. V gene TRBV11-2 combines with J gene TRBJ1-2; D possibly corresponds to TRBD1 (5 bases). V was trimmed by 7 bases and J by 0 bases, leaving 12 bases between them. The CDR3 extends over 14 amino acids. Per the germline V gene, CDR1 is SGHAT and CDR2 is FQNNGV. This CDR3 reads CASTSRTTNYGYTF. DNA for the CDR3: TGTGCCAGCACCAGTAGGACAACTAACTATGGCTACACCTTC.

The chain has TRBV3-1 and TRBJ2-1, with D tentatively TRBD2 (6 bases). The V and J ends lost 4 bases and 6 bases respectively, with 16 bases between them. The CDR3 loop spans 15 amino acids. CDR1 and CDR2 from the germline V gene are LGHDT and YNNKEL (reference sequence). The CDR3 loop reads CASSRASSGGNEQFF. The DNA for the CDR3 is TGTGCCAGCAGCCGTGCTAGCTCCGGGGGCAATGAGCAGTTCTTC.

In this sample, this clonotype turned up a few times. The chain combines TRBV10-3 with TRBJ2-5; 7 nucleotides align to TRBD1. CDR1 is ENHRY, CDR2 SYGVKD, per germline. Trimming cost V 10 bases and J 1 base; bases outside gene matches: 3. The CDR3 spans 12 residues. CDR3 loop: CATGTVQETQYF. DNA for the CDR3: TGTGCCACCGGGACAGTCCAAGAGACCCAGTACTTC.

This rearrangement joins TRBV9 to TRBJ2-1, with 7 positions matching TRBD1. Germline loops: CDR1 SGDLS, CDR2 YYNGEE. V was pared by 1 base and J by 15 bases, with 7 bases of the junction left unmatched. The CDR3 sequence is 12 residues long. CDR3 region: CASSVSGGFPFF. CDR3 sequence (DNA): TGTGCCAGCAGCGTATCAGGGGGTTTCCCGTTCTTC.

In this sample, this clonotype turned up a few times. The chain carries TRBV7-2 and TRBJ2-7, with a tentative D call TRBD1 (5 bases). V lost 5 bases and J 3 bases, leaving 8 bases between the germline ends. This CDR3 has 12 residues. Germline V lookup: CDR1 SGHTA, CDR2 FQGNSA. In DNA form, the CDR3 reads TGTGCCAGCAGCGTGGACAACTACGAGCAGTACTTC. Its translation: CASSVDNYEQYF.

The genes are TRBV5-1 and TRBJ2-3; 8 nucleotides align to TRBD2. Germline lookup yields CDR1 SGHRS and CDR2 YFSETQ. V shed 3 bases and J 0 bases; nucleotides not matched to a gene: 6. This CDR3 has 16 residues. DNA of the CDR3: TGCGCCAGCAGCTCTCTCGGGGGGGCGAGCACAGATACGCAGTATTTT. Protein: CASSSLGGASTDTQYF.

The CDR3: CSARDRREVYGYTF. CDR3 DNA: TGCAGTGCTAGAGATCGCAGGGAGGTATATGGCTACACCTTC. The chain couples TRBV20-1 to TRBJ1-2; D is possibly TRBD1 (5 bases). Trimming removed 0 bases at V and 5 bases at J, with 13 bases between. The CDR3 spans 14 residues. Germline CDR1 is DFQATT and CDR2 is SNEGSKA (reference sequence).

This clonotype has only a few counts. The chain is built from TRBV27 and TRBJ2-1, with TRBD2 matching over 10 bases. With V trimmed by 8 bases and J by 4 bases, 5 bases remained unmatched. This CDR3 has 14 amino acids. CDR1 is MNHEY, CDR2 SMNVEV, per germline (reference sequence). CDR3 sequence reads: CASQSGGAYNEQFF. CDR3 DNA sequence: TGTGCCAGCCAAAGCGGGGGGGCGTACAATGAGCAGTTCTTC.

The table lists this clonotype with a few counts. The CDR3 bases are TGCAGTGCCTATCCTCCGGGACAGGGACAATACGAGCAGTACTTC. Its protein is CSAYPPGQGQYEQYF. The chain recombines TRBV20-1 with TRBJ2-7, with 9 bases lining up with TRBD1. J lost 4 bases, V lost 6 bases, and 13 bases had no gene match. The CDR3 spans 15 residues. Germline CDR1 reads DFQATT; CDR2 reads SNEGSKA (reference sequence).

The chain couples TRBV6-5 to TRBJ1-5; no reliable D call. V was pared by 0 bases and J by 2 bases, with 8 bases between. From germline, CDR1 is MNHEY and CDR2 SVGAGI. The CDR3 is 15 amino acids. CDR3 sequence reads: CASSYSTHGNQPQHF. CDR3 nucleotide sequence: TGTGCCAGCAGTTACTCGACCCACGGCAATCAGCCCCAGCATTTT.

This clonotype was found a few times. This chain connects TRBV5-1 to TRBJ1-5; D ambiguous. Trimming removed 4 bases at V and 4 bases at J, with 12 bases between. CDR1 and CDR2 (germline): SGHRS, YFSETQ. The CDR3 length is 14 residues. The CDR3 bases are TGCGCCAGCAGCCCCGGACGGACGAATCAGCCCCAGCATTTT. Amino acid sequence: CASSPGRTNQPQHF.